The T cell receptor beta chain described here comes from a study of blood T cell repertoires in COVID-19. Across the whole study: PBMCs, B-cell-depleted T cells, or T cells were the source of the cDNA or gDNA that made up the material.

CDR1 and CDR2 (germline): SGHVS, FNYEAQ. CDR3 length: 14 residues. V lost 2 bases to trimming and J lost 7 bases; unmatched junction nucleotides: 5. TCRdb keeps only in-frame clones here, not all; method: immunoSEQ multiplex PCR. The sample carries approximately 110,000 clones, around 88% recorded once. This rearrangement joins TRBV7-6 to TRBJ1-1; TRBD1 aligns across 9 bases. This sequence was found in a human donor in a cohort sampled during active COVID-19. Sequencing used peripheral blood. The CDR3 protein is CASSLTGGEREAFF. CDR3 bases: TGTGCCAGCAGCTTAACAGGGGGCGAACGTGAAGCTTTCTTT.